This TCR beta chain emerged from a study of cytomegalovirus exposure and HLA in healthy donors. A multiplex PCR was run with 60 Vbeta primers and 13 Jbeta primers. Data came from immunoSEQ multiplex PCR; TCRdb stores just in-frame clones and leaves some out. The table has about 170,000 clones, approximately 78% seen once; the top ten hold more than 0.75%. CDR3 size: 15 residues. The germline CDR1 and CDR2 sequences are SGHTA and FQGNSA. V was pared by 5 bases and J by 5 bases, with 18 bases between. The sequenced sample consisted of PBMCs. The TCR originated in a girl aged 2 to 9 in good health and CMV-seropositive. The chain couples TRBV7-2 to TRBJ1-1; D is perhaps TRBD1 (6 bases). The CDR3 DNA reads TGTGCCAGCAGCCTTGACAGGTGGCTGAGAACTGAAGCTTTCTTT. It translates to CASSLDRWLRTEAFF.